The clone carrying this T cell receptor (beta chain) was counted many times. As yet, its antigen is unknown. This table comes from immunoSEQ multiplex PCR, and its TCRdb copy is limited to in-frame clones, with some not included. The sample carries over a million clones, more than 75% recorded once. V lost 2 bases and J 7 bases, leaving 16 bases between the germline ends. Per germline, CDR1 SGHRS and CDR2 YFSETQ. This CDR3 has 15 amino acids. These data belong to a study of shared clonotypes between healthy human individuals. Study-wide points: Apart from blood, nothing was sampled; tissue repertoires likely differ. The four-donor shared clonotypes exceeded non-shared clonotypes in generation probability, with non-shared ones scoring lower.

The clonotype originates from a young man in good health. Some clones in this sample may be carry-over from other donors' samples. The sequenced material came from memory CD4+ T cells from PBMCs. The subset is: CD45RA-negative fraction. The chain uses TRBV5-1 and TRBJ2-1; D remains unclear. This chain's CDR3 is CASSFTDRVGNEQFF. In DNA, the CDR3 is TGCGCCAGCAGCTTCACGGACCGGGTAGGAAATGAGCAGTTCTTC. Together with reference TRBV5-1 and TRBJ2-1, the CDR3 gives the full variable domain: KAGVTQTPRYLIKTRGQQVTLSCSPISGHRSVSWYQQTPGQGLQFLFEYFSETQRNKGNFPGRFSGRQFSNSRSEMNVSTLELGDSALYLCASSFTDRVGNEQFFGPGTRLTVL.